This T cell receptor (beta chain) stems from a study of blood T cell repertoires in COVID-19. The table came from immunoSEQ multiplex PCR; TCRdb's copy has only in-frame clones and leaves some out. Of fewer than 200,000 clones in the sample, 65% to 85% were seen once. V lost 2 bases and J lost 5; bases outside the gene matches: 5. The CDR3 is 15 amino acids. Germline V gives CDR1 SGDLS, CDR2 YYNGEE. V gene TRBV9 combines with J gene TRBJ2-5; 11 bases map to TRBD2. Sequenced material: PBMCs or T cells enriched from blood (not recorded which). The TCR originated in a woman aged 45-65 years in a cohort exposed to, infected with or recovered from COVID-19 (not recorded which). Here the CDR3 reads CASSVLAGGAETQYF. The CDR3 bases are TGTGCCAGCAGCGTTCTAGCGGGGGGTGCGGAGACCCAGTACTTC.